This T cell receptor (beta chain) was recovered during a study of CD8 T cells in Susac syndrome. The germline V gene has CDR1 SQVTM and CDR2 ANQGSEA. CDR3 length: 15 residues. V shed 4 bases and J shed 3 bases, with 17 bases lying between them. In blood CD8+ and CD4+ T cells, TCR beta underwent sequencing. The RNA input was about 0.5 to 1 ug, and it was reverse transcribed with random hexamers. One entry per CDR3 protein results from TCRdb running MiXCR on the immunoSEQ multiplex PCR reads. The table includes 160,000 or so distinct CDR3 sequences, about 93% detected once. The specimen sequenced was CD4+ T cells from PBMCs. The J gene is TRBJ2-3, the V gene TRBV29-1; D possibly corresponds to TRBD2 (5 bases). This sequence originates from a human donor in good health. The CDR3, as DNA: TGCAGCGTTGTAGTCATGCATCGAGGGACAGATACGCAGTATTTT. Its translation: CSVVVMHRGTDTQYF.